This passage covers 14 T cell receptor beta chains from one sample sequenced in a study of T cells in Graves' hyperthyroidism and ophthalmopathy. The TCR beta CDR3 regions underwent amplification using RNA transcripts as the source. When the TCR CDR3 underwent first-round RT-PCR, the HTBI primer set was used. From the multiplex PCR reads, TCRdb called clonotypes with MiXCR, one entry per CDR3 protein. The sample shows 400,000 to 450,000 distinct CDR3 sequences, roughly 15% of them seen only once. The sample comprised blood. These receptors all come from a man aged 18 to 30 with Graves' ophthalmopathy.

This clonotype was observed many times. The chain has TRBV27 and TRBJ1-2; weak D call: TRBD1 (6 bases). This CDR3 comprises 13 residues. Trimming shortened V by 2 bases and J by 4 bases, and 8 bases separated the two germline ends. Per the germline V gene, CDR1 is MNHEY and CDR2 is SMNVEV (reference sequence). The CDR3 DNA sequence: TGTGCCAGCAGTTTAGGGACATTCTATGGCTACACCTTC. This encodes CASSLGTFYGYTF.

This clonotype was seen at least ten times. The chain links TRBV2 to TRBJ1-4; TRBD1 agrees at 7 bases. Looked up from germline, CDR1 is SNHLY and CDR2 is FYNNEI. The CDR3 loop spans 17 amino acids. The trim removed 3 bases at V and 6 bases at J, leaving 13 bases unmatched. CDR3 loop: CASSDIQGGPNDEKLFF. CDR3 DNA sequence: TGTGCCAGCAGTGATATCCAGGGGGGTCCAAATGATGAAAAACTGTTTTTT.

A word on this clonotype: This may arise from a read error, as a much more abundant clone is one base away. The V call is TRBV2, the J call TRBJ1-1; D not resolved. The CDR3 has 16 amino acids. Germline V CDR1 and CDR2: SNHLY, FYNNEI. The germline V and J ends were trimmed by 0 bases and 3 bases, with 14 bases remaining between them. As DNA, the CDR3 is TGTGCCAGCAGTGAAGCATTGGGGTATGAAGACACTGAAGCTTTCTTT. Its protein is CASSEALGYEDTEAFF.

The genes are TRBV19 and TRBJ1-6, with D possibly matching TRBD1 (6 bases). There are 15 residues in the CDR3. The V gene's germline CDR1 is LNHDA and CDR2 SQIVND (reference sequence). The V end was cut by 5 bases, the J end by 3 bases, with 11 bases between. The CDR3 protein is CASSWGTHYNSPLHF. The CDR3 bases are TGTGCCAGTAGTTGGGGGACACACTATAATTCACCCCTCCACTTT.

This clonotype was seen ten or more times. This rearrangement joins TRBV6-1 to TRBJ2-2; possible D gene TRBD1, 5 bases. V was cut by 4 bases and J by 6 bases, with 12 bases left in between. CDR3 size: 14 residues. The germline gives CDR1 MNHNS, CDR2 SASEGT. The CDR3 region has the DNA TGTGCCAGCAGTGCGTCGCAGGGTGCCGGGGAGCTGTTTTTT. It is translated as CASSASQGAGELFF.

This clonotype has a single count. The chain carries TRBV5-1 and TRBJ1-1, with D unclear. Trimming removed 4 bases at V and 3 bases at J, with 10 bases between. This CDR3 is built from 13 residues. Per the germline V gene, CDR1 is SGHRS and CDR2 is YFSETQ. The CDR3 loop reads CASSNQEDTEAFF. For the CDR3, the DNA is TGCGCCAGCAGCAATCAGGAAGACACTGAAGCTTTCTTT.

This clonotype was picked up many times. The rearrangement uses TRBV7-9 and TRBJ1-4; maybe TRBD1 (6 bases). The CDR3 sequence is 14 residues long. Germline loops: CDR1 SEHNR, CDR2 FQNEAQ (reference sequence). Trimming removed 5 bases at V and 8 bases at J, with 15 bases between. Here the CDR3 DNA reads TGTGCCAGCAGCCTCGGGGGGGCCGGAGAAAAACTGTTTTTT. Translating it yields CASSLGGAGEKLFF. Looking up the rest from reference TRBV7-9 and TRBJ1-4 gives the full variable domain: DTGVSQNPRHKITKRGQNVTFRCDPISEHNRLYWYRQTLGQGPEFLTYFQNEAQLEKSRLLSDRFSAERPKGSFSTLEIQRTEQGDSAMYLCASSLGGAGEKLFFGSGTQLSVL.

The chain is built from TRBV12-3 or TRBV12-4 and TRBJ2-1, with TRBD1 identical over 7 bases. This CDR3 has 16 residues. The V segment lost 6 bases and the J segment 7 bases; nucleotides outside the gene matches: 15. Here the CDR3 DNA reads TGTGCCAGCAGGCCGGACAGGAGCACCTTCGGGAATGAGCAGTTCTTC. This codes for CASRPDRSTFGNEQFF.

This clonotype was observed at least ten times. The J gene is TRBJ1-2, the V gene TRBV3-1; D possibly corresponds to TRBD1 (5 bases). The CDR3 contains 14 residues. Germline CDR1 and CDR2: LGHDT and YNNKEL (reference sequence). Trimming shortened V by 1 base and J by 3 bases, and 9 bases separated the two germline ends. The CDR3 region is CASSQGTLYYGYTF. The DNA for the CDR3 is TGTGCCAGCAGCCAAGGGACACTATACTATGGCTACACCTTC.

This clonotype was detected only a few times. DNA of the CDR3: TGCAGTGCTGCCCTCCCAAACACCGGGGAGCTGTTTTTT. This gives the protein CSAALPNTGELFF. The V gene is TRBV20-1, the J gene TRBJ2-2; no clear D. The CDR3 consists of 13 residues. V was shortened by 5 bases and J by 2 bases, with 9 bases between the two germline ends. Germline assignment: CDR1 DFQATT and CDR2 SNEGSKA (reference sequence).

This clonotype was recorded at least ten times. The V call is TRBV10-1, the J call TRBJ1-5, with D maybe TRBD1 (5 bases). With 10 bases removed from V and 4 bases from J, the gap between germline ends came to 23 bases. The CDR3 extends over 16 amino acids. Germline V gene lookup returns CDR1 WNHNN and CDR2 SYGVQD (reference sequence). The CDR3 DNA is TGCGCCAACCCGCCCCCTGACCGGGGCCGGAATCAGCCCCAGCATTTT. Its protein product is CANPPPDRGRNQPQHF.

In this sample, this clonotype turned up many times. CDR3 nucleotide sequence: TGCGCCAGCAGCCAAGGGACAGCATTTTATCAGCCCCAGCATTTT. It codes for CASSQGTAFYQPQHF. The V gene is TRBV4-1, the J gene TRBJ1-5, with a tentative D call TRBD1 (6 bases). The germline V and J ends were trimmed by 1 base and 5 bases, with 12 bases remaining between them. The CDR3 length is 15 residues. CDR1 MGHRA and CDR2 YSYEKL come from the germline V gene.

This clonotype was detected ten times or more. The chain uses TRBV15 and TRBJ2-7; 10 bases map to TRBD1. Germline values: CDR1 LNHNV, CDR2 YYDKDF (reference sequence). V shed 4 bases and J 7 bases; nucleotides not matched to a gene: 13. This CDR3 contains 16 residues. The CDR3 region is CATSTLSGTGDLEQYF. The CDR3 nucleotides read TGTGCCACCAGCACTCTATCAGGGACAGGGGACCTAGAGCAGTACTTC.

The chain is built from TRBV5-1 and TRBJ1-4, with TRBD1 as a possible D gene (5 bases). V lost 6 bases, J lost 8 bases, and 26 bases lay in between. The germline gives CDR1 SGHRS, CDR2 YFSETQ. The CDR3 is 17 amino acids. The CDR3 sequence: CASTLGQGDVLGEKLFF. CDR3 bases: TGCGCCAGCACCCTGGGCCAGGGAGACGTCCTTGGGGAAAAACTGTTTTTT.